This T cell receptor beta chain is drawn from a study of T cell repertoires in cytomegalovirus infection (dated 2019 in TCRdb). Study-level background: Peptide stimulations targeted recently identified HLA-C-restricted CMV epitopes, whose presentation resists viral immunomodulation, together with well-studied HLA-B-restricted epitopes. Donor HLA type was relevant to the analysis, as public TCR beta signatures indicated carriage of CMV infection together with the matching HLA type.

The treatment or condition label for this specimen denotes: in vitro stimulation with specific CMV peptide epitopes to enrich CMV-specific T cells. What the work shows at the level of the full study, not this receptor alone: In both this cohort and an independent approximately 350-donor cohort, the cumulative frequency of public TCR beta family members distinguished carriers of CMV infection plus the relevant HLA type. The ex vivo response was dominated by HLA-C-restricted CMV-specific TCR beta clonotypes, which also provided the single most frequent clonotype in two of eight donors.

The data were produced on an Illumina HiSeq 1500. TCRdb reprocessed the public reads (quality trimming at Q25 with fastp, clone calling with MiXCR) and kept in-frame beta chains. Each entry is one CDR3 protein sequence, shown with its most common DNA and genes. The sample records hundreds of thousands of distinct CDR3 sequences, 33% of which are singletons. Clones ranked in the top ten supply roughly a sixth of the sample. Counted from cysteine to phenylalanine, this CDR3 has 14 amino acids. Just CDR3 DNA is preserved here, 42 bases in frame from base 1. Germline trimming: 5 bases from V, 5 bases from J; junction bases outside gene matches: 7. CDR1 is given as SEHNR and CDR2 as FQNEAQ, both from the germline V gene (reference sequence). In regard to this clonotype: There is no known antigen for this receptor. No qualities accompany the bases; no much larger clone lies one base away.

The input for sequencing was cultured PBMCs, taken from culture after CMV antigen stimulation. The clonotype originates from a human donor in good health (CMV status not recorded). Some clones in this sample may be carry-over from other donors' samples. The rearranged segments are TRBV7-9 and TRBJ2-3; TRBD1 lines up with 7 middle nucleotides. This receptor carries the CDR3 CASSLTTGLDTQYF. Read as DNA, the sequence is TGTGCCAGCAGCCTAACGACAGGGTTAGATACGCAGTATTTT.